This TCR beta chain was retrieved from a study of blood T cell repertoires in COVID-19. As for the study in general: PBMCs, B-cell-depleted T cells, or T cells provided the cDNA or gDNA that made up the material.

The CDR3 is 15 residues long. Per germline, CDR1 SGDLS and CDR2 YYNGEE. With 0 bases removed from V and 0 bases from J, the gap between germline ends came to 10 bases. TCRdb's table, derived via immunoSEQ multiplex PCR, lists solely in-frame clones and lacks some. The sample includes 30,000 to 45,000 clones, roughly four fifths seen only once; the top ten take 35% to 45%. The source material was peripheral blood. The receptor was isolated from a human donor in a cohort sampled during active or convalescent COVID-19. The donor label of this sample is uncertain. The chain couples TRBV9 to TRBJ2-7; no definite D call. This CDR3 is CASSVGGEFSYEQYF. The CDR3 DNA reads TGTGCCAGCAGCGTAGGAGGAGAGTTCTCCTACGAGCAGTACTTC.